This TCR beta chain was identified in a study of Graves' ophthalmopathy and Graves' hyperthyroidism. Study-wide context: The blood sample was drawn at first diagnosis and before any treatment.

Study-wide findings and caveats: Blood also carried most expanded thyroid clonotypes exceeding 0.001 frequency.

This clonotype occurred many times. Its matching antigen is unknown. Beta-chain TCR CDR3 regions were amplified from RNA transcripts. Amplification began with first-round RT-PCR using HTBI primers, then second-round multiplex PCR was performed. TCRdb independently ran MiXCR on the multiplex PCR reads; one entry per CDR3 protein. The repertoire holds approximately 210,000 distinct CDR3 sequences, with approximately 21% as singletons. The CDR3 covers 11 residues. V lost 2 bases and J lost 10, with 8 bases in between. Germline values: CDR1 MNHEY, CDR2 SVGAGI. The receptor comes from a woman between 45 and 65 years old with Graves' ophthalmopathy. Sequenced material: peripheral blood. The chain joins TRBV6-5 to TRBJ1-1, with unresolved D. This CDR3 reads CASSYEARAFF. The CDR3 coding sequence is TGTGCCAGCAGTTACGAAGCAAGAGCTTTCTTT.